These 19 T cell receptor beta chains share one sample of origin, sequenced in a study of technical replicates of blood from a few donors. TCRdb's table, derived via immunoSEQ multiplex PCR, lists solely in-frame clones and lacks some. In the table there are fewer than 100,000 clones, 70% to 90% of which are singletons. Source material: T cells isolated from PBMCs. All receptors come from a human donor in good health.

This clone has only one observation. The chain carries TRBV7-9 and TRBJ1-5, with D unclear. The CDR3 extends over 14 amino acids. V lost 4 bases to trimming and J lost 1 base, with 8 bases between them. Germline assignment: CDR1 SEHNR and CDR2 FQNEAQ (reference sequence). In DNA form, the CDR3 reads TGTGCCAGCAGCTGGGGAGGCAGCAATCAGCCCCAGCATTTT. Its translation is CASSWGGSNQPQHF. The full variable domain, in which reference TRBV7-9 and TRBJ1-5 provide the parts outside the CDR3, is DTGVSQNPRHKITKRGQNVTFRCDPISEHNRLYWYRQTLGQGPEFLTYFQNEAQLEKSRLLSDRFSAERPKGSFSTLEIQRTEQGDSAMYLCASSWGGSNQPQHFGDGTRLSIL.

This rearrangement joins TRBV13 to TRBJ2-1; TRBD1 might be the D (6 bases). The V end lost 11 bases, the J end lost 0 bases, and 20 bases lay between the germline ends. The germline CDR1 and CDR2 sequences are PRHDT and FYEKMQ (reference sequence). This CDR3 contains 16 residues. Here the CDR3 DNA reads TGTGCCGGATCATTCAGGGGCCCCAGCTCCTACAATGAGCAGTTCTTC. It is translated as CAGSFRGPSSYNEQFF.

This sequence joins TRBV4-1 and TRBJ1-2, with a tentative D call TRBD1 (5 bases). This CDR3 contains 13 residues. CDR1 MGHRA and CDR2 YSYEKL come from the germline V gene. V shed 4 bases and J shed 5 bases, with 11 bases lying between them. The DNA of the CDR3 is TGCGCCAGCAGCCCCAGGGTCGTTTATGGCTACACCTTC. It codes for CASSPRVVYGYTF.

This chain uses TRBV7-2 with TRBJ2-3; the D gene is possibly TRBD2 (5 bases). The V end was cut by 8 bases, the J end by 0 bases, with 12 bases between. Germline V gives CDR1 SGHTA, CDR2 FQGNSA. The CDR3 consists of 14 residues. The CDR3 nucleotides are TGTGCCAGCGACATAGGGAGAAGCACAGATACGCAGTATTTT. Protein product: CASDIGRSTDTQYF.

The chain employs TRBV29-1 and TRBJ2-1; 11 bases are a match to TRBD1. After removal of 7 bases from V and 7 bases from J, the junction contained 3 bases not matched to a gene. CDR3 length equals 12 residues. The germline V gene has CDR1 SQVTM and CDR2 ANQGSEA. The CDR3 DNA follows: TGCAGCGGGGGGGACAGGGGGAATGAGCAGTTCTTC. Its protein is CSGGDRGNEQFF.

The chain recombines TRBV6-5 with TRBJ2-2; D uncertain. Trimming removed 6 bases at V and 5 bases at J, with 16 bases between. The CDR3 sequence is 15 residues long. Germline values: CDR1 MNHEY, CDR2 SVGAGI. CDR3 in amino acids: CASSHILEWTGELFF. In DNA form, the CDR3 reads TGTGCCAGCAGCCATATACTTGAATGGACCGGGGAGCTGTTTTTT.

The V gene is TRBV7-9, the J gene TRBJ2-7, with 10 nucleotides matching TRBD2. CDR1 is SEHNR, CDR2 FQNEAQ, per germline (reference sequence). This CDR3 has 16 residues. Losses at the gene ends were 5 bases for V and 3 bases for J; bases not matched to a gene: 10. CDR3 in DNA: TGTGCCAGCAGCATTGGGACTAGCGCCTTTTTCTACGAGCAGTACTTC. Residues: CASSIGTSAFFYEQYF.

This clone has a handful of counts. The chain is built from TRBV7-9 and TRBJ2-3; 8 bases fit TRBD1. The CDR3 contains 15 residues. With 3 bases clipped from V and 4 bases from J, the junction kept 6 bases outside the gene matches. Germline loops: CDR1 SEHNR, CDR2 FQNEAQ (reference sequence). In DNA form, the CDR3 reads TGTGCCAGCAGCTTCGGACAGGGAGTATCAGATACGCAGTATTTT. As protein: CASSFGQGVSDTQYF.

The rearrangement joins TRBV10-3 to TRBJ2-1; TRBD2 aligns across 8 bases. J lost 5 bases, V lost 4 bases, and 7 bases had no gene match. CDR3 length equals 15 residues. Germline V gives CDR1 ENHRY, CDR2 SYGVKD. The CDR3, as DNA: TGTGCCATCAGTGCAGCGGCGGGAGGTAACAATGAGCAGTTCTTC. It translates to CAISAAAGGNNEQFF.

This clone was observed a handful of times. CDR3 nucleotides: TGTGCCGTGACAGGGTCTAAGAACACTGAAGCTTTCTTT. It codes for CAVTGSKNTEAFF. This chain uses TRBV7-9 with TRBJ1-1; the match to TRBD1 covers 7 bases. Germline loops: CDR1 SEHNR, CDR2 FQNEAQ (reference sequence). The junction had 7 bases not matched to a gene; V was cut back by 11 bases and J by 1 base. The CDR3 is made up of 13 amino acids.

V is TRBV5-6 and J is TRBJ1-5, with a weak D call TRBD1 (5 bases). V dropped 0 bases and J dropped 7 bases, with 8 bases sitting between them. The CDR3 totals 13 residues. Germline V CDR1 and CDR2: SGHDT, YYEEEE. CDR3 bases: TGTGCCAGCAGCTTGGACAGGTTGCAGCCCCAGCATTTT. Translating gives CASSLDRLQPQHF. The full variable domain, rest sourced from reference TRBV5-6 and TRBJ1-5, is DAGVTQSPTHLIKTRGQQVTLRCSPKSGHDTVSWYQQALGQGPQFIFQYYEEEERQRGNFPDRFSGHQFPNYSSELNVNALLLGDSALYLCASSLDRLQPQHFGDGTRLSIL.

The rearrangement uses TRBV5-1 and TRBJ1-1; D might be TRBD1 (5 bases). CDR1 is SGHRS, CDR2 YFSETQ, per germline. V dropped 0 bases and J dropped 0 bases, with 6 bases sitting between them. The CDR3 runs 14 residues. This chain's CDR3 is CASSLEGLNTEAFF. CDR3 nucleotide sequence: TGCGCCAGCAGCTTGGAGGGGCTGAACACTGAAGCTTTCTTT.

This clone has a handful of counts. The V and J genes are TRBV10-1 and TRBJ2-1, with TRBD2 matching over 7 bases. Germline CDR1 reads WNHNN; CDR2 reads SYGVQD (reference sequence). J gave up 5 bases and V 0 bases, and 7 bases lay outside the gene matches. The CDR3 runs 16 residues. This CDR3 is CASSESGRGRNNEQFF. The CDR3 DNA reads as TGCGCCAGCAGTGAGTCGGGGCGCGGGAGAAACAATGAGCAGTTCTTC.

The CDR3 nucleotides read TGTGCCACCAGCAGAATCCCGGGACAGGGGGACGAAAAACTGTTTTTT. Protein sequence: CATSRIPGQGDEKLFF. The rearrangement uses TRBV15 and TRBJ1-4; 11 nucleotides align to TRBD1. Unmatched junction bases numbered 7, after V lost 2 bases and J lost 8 bases. Germline-derived CDR1 and CDR2 are LNHNV and YYDKDF (reference sequence). The CDR3 runs 16 residues.

The rearrangement uses TRBV9 and TRBJ2-1; 11 nucleotides agree with TRBD1. Trimming cost V 0 bases and J 8 bases; bases outside gene matches: 4. The germline V gene has CDR1 SGDLS and CDR2 YYNGEE. This CDR3 has 15 amino acids. The CDR3 region is CASSVEGQGVDEQFF. The CDR3 DNA is TGTGCCAGCAGCGTAGAGGGACAGGGGGTGGATGAGCAGTTCTTC.

In DNA form, the CDR3 reads TGTGCCAGCAGCCATTGGACTGGGAACACTGAAGCTTTCTTT. Amino acids: CASSHWTGNTEAFF. The rearrangement uses TRBV5-8 and TRBJ1-1; D gene unclear. This CDR3 has 14 residues. The germline V and J ends were trimmed by 4 bases and 1 base, with 11 bases remaining between them. Germline V gives CDR1 SGHTS, CDR2 YDEGEE.

The chain joins TRBV7-9 to TRBJ2-1; TRBD1 matches 7 bases. The ends lost 1 base at V and 5 bases at J; junction bases unmatched: 2. Germline CDR1 reads SEHNR; CDR2 reads FQNEAQ (reference sequence). The CDR3 is 14 residues long. The DNA for the CDR3 is TGTGCCAGCAGCTTAGGGGACAGTAACAATGAGCAGTTCTTC. Amino acid sequence: CASSLGDSNNEQFF.

The chain uses TRBV25-1 and TRBJ1-1, with 8 nucleotides matching TRBD1. The CDR3 spans 16 residues. Germline-derived CDR1 and CDR2 are MGHDK and SYGVNS. Trimming cost V 5 bases and J 2 bases; bases outside gene matches: 10. DNA of the CDR3: TGTGCCAGCAGTCAACAGGGGGGTCCTTTCAACACTGAAGCTTTCTTT. Residues: CASSQQGGPFNTEAFF. Full variable domain (remainder filled in from reference TRBV25-1 and TRBJ1-1): EADIYQTPRYLVIGTGKKITLECSQTMGHDKMYWYQQDPGMELHLIHYSYGVNSTEKGDLSSESTVSRIRTEHFPLTLESARPSHTSQYLCASSQQGGPFNTEAFFGQGTRLTVV.

The chain links TRBV18 to TRBJ2-3; possible D gene TRBD2, 6 bases. CDR1 is KGHSH, CDR2 LQKENI, per germline. This CDR3 is built from 17 residues. V gave up 0 bases and J gave up 3 bases, with 16 bases separating them. The CDR3 reads CASSPPQGGGRTDTQYF. The CDR3 region has the DNA TGTGCCAGCTCACCACCCCAGGGTGGAGGGCGAACAGATACGCAGTATTTT.